This entry lists 19 T cell receptor beta chains sequenced from one sample in a study of beta chain features in type 1 diabetes. Study results and caveats: Shortening of TCRB CDR3s, moderate but significant, appeared in all four CD4+ subsets of Type 1 diabetes patients.

Every bit of the isolated RNA underwent reverse transcription, so sequencing read expressed TCRB transcripts. The table came from immunoSEQ multiplex PCR; TCRdb's copy has only in-frame clones and leaves some out. This sample has over 600,000 clones, with 9.5% to 15% found just once. These receptors lack a known antigen. Material for sequencing was naive CD4+ T cells from blood. Receptors were obtained from a man aged 25-45 years with type 1 diabetes.

This chain's CDR3 is CASSPALGGNNEQFF. CDR3 in DNA: TGTGCCAGCAGCCCGGCCCTCGGTGGCAACAATGAGCAGTTCTTC. The chain is built from TRBV27 and TRBJ2-1; D unresolved. Germline CDR1 is MNHEY and CDR2 is SMNVEV (reference sequence). The CDR3 is 15 residues long. V lost 6 bases and J lost 5, with 17 bases in between.

The chain carries TRBV5-1 and TRBJ2-7; 8 bases fit TRBD1. The V segment lost 4 bases and the J segment 2 bases; nucleotides outside the gene matches: 5. The germline gives CDR1 SGHRS, CDR2 YFSETQ. This CDR3 comprises 14 residues. The CDR3 nucleotides are TGCGCCAGCAGCGAAGGACAGGGAGCCTACGAGCAGTACTTC. Translated, it gives CASSEGQGAYEQYF.

The chain joins TRBV7-2 to TRBJ2-3; tentatively, D is TRBD2 (5 bases). The length of the CDR3 is 16 residues. Between the trimmed V and J ends, which lost 5 bases and 2 bases, there was a span of 17 bases. Germline lookup yields CDR1 SGHTA and CDR2 FQGNSA. The CDR3 sequence: CASSPQLVPSTDTQYF. CDR3 coding DNA: TGTGCCAGCAGCCCACAACTAGTACCTTCCACAGATACGCAGTATTTT.

This clone showed up just a few times. This rearrangement joins TRBV7-9 to TRBJ2-5, with 14 bases that match TRBD2. V gave up 1 base and J gave up 2 bases; unmatched junction bases: 3. The length of the CDR3 is 17 residues. The germline gives CDR1 SEHNR, CDR2 FQNEAQ (reference sequence). The CDR3 DNA is TGTGCCAGCAGCTTAGGGACTAGCGGGGGGCATCAAGAGACCCAGTACTTC. Translating gives CASSLGTSGGHQETQYF.

The chain links TRBV5-6 to TRBJ2-1; D is tentatively TRBD1 or TRBD2 (5 bases each). The germline CDR1 and CDR2 sequences are SGHDT and YYEEEE. The CDR3 consists of 14 residues. The V end lost 1 base, the J end lost 8 bases, and 13 bases lay between the germline ends. This chain's CDR3 is CASSLRGASHEQFF. CDR3 coding DNA: TGTGCCAGCAGCTTGAGGGGAGCAAGCCATGAGCAGTTCTTC.

The V call is TRBV5-1, the J call TRBJ1-2; D may be TRBD1 (5 bases). CDR3 length: 15 residues. Germline values: CDR1 SGHRS, CDR2 YFSETQ. V was trimmed by 0 bases and J by 4 bases, leaving 13 bases between them. The CDR3 sequence: CASSLEYQGVYGYTF. CDR3 sequence (DNA): TGCGCCAGCAGCTTGGAATACCAGGGTGTCTATGGCTACACCTTC.

There are a few counts of this clone. CDR3 bases: TGTGCCTGGAGTGTAAGGGTACAGAACTATGGCTACACCTTC. This codes for CAWSVRVQNYGYTF. The chain links TRBV30 to TRBJ1-2; D gene uncertain. V lost 0 bases and J lost 2, with 10 bases in between. This CDR3 is 14 amino acids long. Germline lookup yields CDR1 GTSNPN and CDR2 SVGIG (reference sequence). The entire variable domain, with the rest obtained from reference TRBV30 and TRBJ1-2, is as follows: SQTIHQWPATLVQPVGSPLSLECTVEGTSNPNLYWYRQAAGRGLQLLFYSVGIGQISSEVPQNLSASRPQDRQFILSSKKLLLSDSGFYLCAWSVRVQNYGYTFGSGTRLTVV.

In this sample, this clone turned up a few times. The chain recombines TRBV29-1 with TRBJ2-4; no reliable D call. Germline V CDR1 and CDR2: SQVTM, ANQGSEA. Trimming took 4 bases from V and 0 from J, leaving 7 bases between them. The CDR3 runs to 13 residues. The CDR3 region has the DNA TGCAGCGTTGCCGAGTCAGCCAAAAACATTCAGTACTTC. The encoded protein is CSVAESAKNIQYF.

The sample holds a few counts of this clone. The chain couples TRBV5-1 to TRBJ2-5; 8 nucleotides match TRBD2. Trimming removed 1 base from V and 2 bases from J; junction bases left unmatched: 4. This CDR3 contains 15 residues. Germline V lookup: CDR1 SGHRS, CDR2 YFSETQ. CDR3 loop: CASSLLAGKQETQYF. The CDR3 DNA is TGCGCCAGCAGCTTGCTAGCGGGTAAACAAGAGACCCAGTACTTC.

This clone was picked up a small number of times. The V gene is TRBV7-6, the J gene TRBJ2-3; 8 nucleotides align to TRBD2. The CDR3 extends over 17 amino acids. Germline CDR1 is SGHVS and CDR2 is FNYEAQ. The V and J ends lost 1 base and 7 bases, in that order; junction bases with no gene match: 13. The CDR3 spells CASSLEAGSGGSNTQYF. The CDR3 DNA reads as TGTGCCAGCAGCTTAGAGGCGGGAAGCGGGGGCTCCAATACGCAGTATTTT. The complete variable domain, with remaining parts taken from reference TRBV7-6 and TRBJ2-3, reads GAGVSQSPRYKVTKRGQDVALRCDPISGHVSLYWYRQALGQGPEFLTYFNYEAQQDKSGLPNDRFSAERPEGSISTLTIQRTEQRDSAMYRCASSLEAGSGGSNTQYFGPGTRLTVL.

Of note for this clone: Other DNA sequences in this sample translate to the same CDR3. The genes are TRBV7-2 and TRBJ2-7; a possible D gene is TRBD2 (6 bases). Germline assignment: CDR1 SGHTA and CDR2 FQGNSA. The V end lost 0 bases, the J end lost 4 bases, and 7 bases lay between the germline ends. This CDR3 is 13 amino acids long. The DNA for the CDR3 is TGTGCCAGCAGCTTAGCGGGGGGTTACGAGCAGTACTTC. Translation: CASSLAGGYEQYF.

The rearrangement uses TRBV19 and TRBJ1-2; 10 bases agree with TRBD1. V trimming: 1 base; J trimming: 2 bases; junction bases outside the gene matches: 7. The germline CDR1 and CDR2 sequences are LNHDA and SQIVND (reference sequence). The CDR3 is 17 residues long. The CDR3 region is CASSIAGTGEPNYGYTF. The DNA for the CDR3 is TGTGCCAGTAGTATAGCGGGGACAGGGGAACCAAACTATGGCTACACCTTC. Looking up the rest from reference TRBV19 and TRBJ1-2 gives the full variable domain: DGGITQSPKYLFRKEGQNVTLSCEQNLNHDAMYWYRQDPGQGLRLIYYSQIVNDFQKGDIAEGYSVSREKKESFPLTVTSAQKNPTAFYLCASSIAGTGEPNYGYTFGSGTRLTVV.

The J gene is TRBJ2-3, the V gene TRBV6-6; a possible D gene is TRBD1 (5 bases). Looked up from germline, CDR1 is MNHNY and CDR2 is SVGAGI (reference sequence). This CDR3 region has 16 residues. Trimming cost V 1 base and J 3 bases, with 14 bases left between them. CDR3 amino acids: CASSYLDIVRTDTQYF. The CDR3 nucleotides are TGTGCCAGCAGTTACTTGGACATTGTAAGAACAGATACGCAGTATTTT.

CDR3 amino acids: CASSPRQGDLTDTQYF. DNA for the CDR3: TGCGCCAGCAGCCCCCGACAGGGTGACCTCACAGATACGCAGTATTTT. The chain is built from TRBV5-1 and TRBJ2-3, with TRBD1 matching over 7 bases. The CDR3 consists of 16 residues. J was trimmed by 2 bases and V by 4 bases; bases with no gene match: 10. Looked up from germline, CDR1 is SGHRS and CDR2 is YFSETQ.

V usage is TRBV6-1 and J usage is TRBJ1-3; maybe TRBD1 (5 bases). There are 17 residues in the CDR3. Germline V gives CDR1 MNHNS, CDR2 SASEGT. Trimming pared 0 bases from V and 0 bases from J, leaving 12 bases between. CDR3 nucleotide sequence: TGTGCCAGCAGTGAAGCGCTTGGCGGGGCCTCTGGAAACACCATATATTTT. Its translation: CASSEALGGASGNTIYF.

V is TRBV4-3 and J is TRBJ2-7; D is unresolved. Germline V CDR1 and CDR2: LGHNA, YSLEER. V dropped 0 bases and J dropped 2 bases, with 14 bases sitting between them. The CDR3 covers 16 residues. The CDR3 is CASSQEFMKDPYEQYF. CDR3 in DNA: TGCGCCAGCAGCCAAGAGTTCATGAAGGACCCCTACGAGCAGTACTTC.

This clone was seen more than once but under ten times. Distinct nucleotide sequences in the sample also encode this CDR3. The chain links TRBV6-5 to TRBJ1-5, with D hard to call. CDR3 length: 13 amino acids. Trimming shortened V by 0 bases and J by 6 bases, and 6 bases separated the two germline ends. Germline lookup yields CDR1 MNHEY and CDR2 SVGAGI. The CDR3 loop is CASSYSRSQPQHF. The CDR3 nucleotides are TGTGCCAGCAGTTACTCGAGGAGTCAGCCCCAGCATTTT.

In nucleotides, the CDR3 is TGTGCCAGCGGTGGGGAGACCCAGTACTTC. It specifies CASGGETQYF. V gene TRBV25-1 combines with J gene TRBJ2-7; no reliable D call. The assigned J gene may be wrong: the sequence end matches TRBJ2-5 better. CDR1 is MGHDK, CDR2 SYGVNS, per germline. The CDR3 totals 10 residues.

CDR3 nucleotide sequence: TGTGCCAGCTCATCCTTGACGGATAGCACAGATACGCAGTATTTT. This sequence encodes CASSSLTDSTDTQYF. V is TRBV18 and J is TRBJ2-3; D is ambiguous. V dropped 5 bases and J dropped 0 bases, with 12 bases sitting between them. The CDR3 contains 15 residues. Germline V gives CDR1 KGHSH, CDR2 LQKENI. The whole variable domain, filled in from reference TRBV18 and TRBJ2-3, reads NAGVMQNPRHLVRRRGQEARLRCSPMKGHSHVYWYRQLPEEGLKFMVYLQKENIIDESGMPKERFSAEFPKEGPSILRIQQVVRGDSAAYFCASSSLTDSTDTQYFGPGTRLTVL.